This paragraph covers one T cell receptor beta chain sequence. Antigen: not known. Here immunoSEQ multiplex PCR was the method, and the copy in TCRdb shows in-frame clones only, minus some. Among 150,000 or so clones, approximately 86% were seen once, and the ten largest hold 5.5% to 8%. These data come from a study of T cell responses to AZD1222 COVID-19 vaccine. Regarding the study as a whole: Regions 160-218 and 743-854 dominated among vaccine-associated CD4 TCRs spanning spike.

Germline loops: CDR1 MNHEY, CDR2 SMNVEV (reference sequence). The germline V and J ends were trimmed by 3 bases and 2 bases, with 9 bases remaining between them. The CDR3 sequence is 14 residues long. The sequence came from an adult who had recovered from COVID-19. The sequencing here drew on peripheral blood, taken after recovery from COVID-19. This chain joins TRBV27 and TRBJ2-3; TRBD2 is a possible D gene (6 bases). CDR3 loop: CASSLGGDTDTQYF. CDR3 in DNA: TGTGCCAGCAGTTTGGGGGGAGACACAGATACGCAGTATTTT.